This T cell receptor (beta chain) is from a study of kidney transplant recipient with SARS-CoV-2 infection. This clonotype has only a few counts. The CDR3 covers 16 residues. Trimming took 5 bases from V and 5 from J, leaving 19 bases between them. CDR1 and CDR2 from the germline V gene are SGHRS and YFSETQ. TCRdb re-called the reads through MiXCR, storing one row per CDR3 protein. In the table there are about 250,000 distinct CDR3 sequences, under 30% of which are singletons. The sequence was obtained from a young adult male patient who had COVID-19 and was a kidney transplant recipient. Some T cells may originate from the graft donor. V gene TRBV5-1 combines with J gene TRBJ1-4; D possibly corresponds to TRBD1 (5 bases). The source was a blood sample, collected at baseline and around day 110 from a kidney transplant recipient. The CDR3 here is CASSRDGGKTNEKLFF. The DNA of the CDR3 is TGCGCCAGCAGTCGTGATGGGGGGAAAACGAATGAAAAACTGTTTTTT.